The rows below give T cell receptor beta chains drawn from one sample of a study of blood T cells in healthy people across ages. A single record per CDR3 protein comes from TCRdb applying MiXCR to the 5' RACE reads. The profile covers about 1.8 million distinct CDR3 sequences, with roughly 49% appearing a single time and 2.1% taken by the ten largest. The sequenced sample consisted of blood. These receptors all stem from a woman between 40 and 50 years old in good health. Both conserved end residues are part of each CDR3. A D gene is named only where the DNA matches it firmly. Clone size, where shown, is once, few, many, or a class for clones that have expanded.

J gene | clone size | V gene | D gene | CDR3 protein | CDR3 DNA
TRBJ2-7 | NA | TRBV6-5 | NA | CASSYFGKGEQYF | TGTGCCAGCAGTTATTTTGGGAAGGGCGAGCAGTACTTC
TRBJ2-3 | NA | TRBV5-1 | NA | CASSLDGSTIGDSQYF | TGCGCCAGCAGCTTGGACGGTAGCACGATCGGGGATTCGCAGTATTTT
TRBJ2-1 | NA | TRBV14 | NA | CASSQRGLLLAGAEQFF | TGTGCCAGCAGCCAAAGGGGCTTGCTTCTCGCCGGGGCTGAGCAGTTCTTC
TRBJ2-3 | NA | TRBV27 | TRBD2 | CASSLSPAGGLMGTDTQYF | TGTGCCAGCAGTTTATCCCCAGCGGGGGGGCTAATGGGCACAGATACGCAGTATTTT
TRBJ2-5 | NA | TRBV4-2 | NA | CASSQEGRKNLEQYF | TGTGCCAGCAGCCAAGAGGGAAGAAAGAACCTTGAGCAGTACTTC
TRBJ1-5 | NA | TRBV6-1 | NA | CASSPPIGGGLGDQPQHF | TGTGCCAGCAGCCCTCCTATAGGGGGGGGACTGGGCGATCAGCCCCAGCATTTT
TRBJ2-7 | NA | TRBV27 | NA | CASSPSPNQGYEQYF | TGTGCCAGCAGTCCGAGTCCCAACCAAGGCTACGAGCAGTACTTC
TRBJ2-1 | few | TRBV9 | NA | CASSVGDQNNEQFF | TGTGCCAGCAGCGTGGGGGACCAGAACAATGAGCAGTTCTTC
TRBJ2-1 | once | TRBV9 | TRBD2 | CASSVVAGVTYNEQFF | TGTGCCAGCAGCGTAGTGGCGGGGGTTACCTACAATGAGCAGTTCTTC
TRBJ2-1 | few | TRBV7-9 | NA | CASSYPPSGLGIWEQFF | TGTGCCAGCAGCTATCCCCCTTCCGGATTAGGTATCTGGGAGCAGTTCTTC
TRBJ2-4 | few | TRBV11-1 | TRBD2 | CASSPLSGGAGTSKNIQYF | TGTGCCAGCAGCCCCCTAAGCGGGGGGGCCGGGACTTCCAAAAACATTCAGTACTTC
TRBJ2-3 | NA | TRBV7-2 | NA | CASTSRWGADTQYF | TGTGCCAGCACCTCCAGATGGGGGGCAGATACGCAGTATTTT
TRBJ2-7 | NA | TRBV3-1 | TRBD1 | CASSLVQGIPYEQYF | TGTGCCAGCAGCCTGGTACAGGGGATACCCTACGAGCAGTACTTC
TRBJ1-2 | NA | TRBV6-5 | NA | CASSYLVGGNRLDGQFYGYTF | TGTGCCAGCAGTTATCTCGTTGGAGGGAATCGCCTCGACGGACAATTCTATGGCTACACCTTC
TRBJ2-7 | few | TRBV28 | TRBD2 | CASRLSGGANEQYF | TGTGCCAGCAGACTTAGCGGGGGGGCCAACGAGCAGTACTTC
TRBJ2-7 | few | TRBV6-2/TRBV6-3 | NA | CASSYPARQRVFYEQYF | TGTGCCAGCAGTTACCCAGCCCGACAGAGAGTATTCTACGAGCAGTACTTC
TRBJ2-5 | many | TRBV4-3 | NA | CASSQDSQETQYF | TGCGCCAGCAGCCAAGATTCCCAAGAGACCCAGTACTTC
TRBJ2-1 | NA | TRBV28 | TRBD2 | CASTKTSGGKDNEQFF | TGTGCCAGCACTAAGACTAGCGGGGGAAAAGATAATGAGCAGTTCTTC
TRBJ2-7 | NA | TRBV15 | TRBD2 | CATSRDGLAGVEQYF | TGTGCCACCAGCAGAGATGGACTAGCGGGGGTCGAGCAGTACTTC
TRBJ1-5 | NA | TRBV7-2 | TRBD1 | CASSRRQGADQPQHF | TGTGCCAGCAGCCGGAGACAGGGGGCGGATCAGCCCCAGCATTTT
TRBJ1-1 | NA | TRBV4-3 | NA | CASSQGLGEAKEAFF | TGCGCCAGCAGCCAAGGGTTAGGTGAGGCGAAAGAAGCTTTCTTT
TRBJ1-2 | NA | TRBV10-3 | NA | CAISQSTVYTF | TGTGCCATCTCCCAGTCGACAGTCTACACCTTC
TRBJ1-2 | NA | TRBV20-1 | NA | CSAGGAGYTF | TGCAGTGCTGGAGGGGCCGGCTACACCTTC
TRBJ2-1 | few | TRBV25-1 | TRBD2 | CASSDGGGAYNEQFF | TGTGCCAGCAGTGACGGGGGGGGGGCCTACAATGAGCAGTTCTTC
TRBJ2-5 | NA | TRBV6-5 | NA | CASSYFGFSRFYNEQYF | TGTGCCAGCAGTTACTTCGGTTTCTCGAGGTTTTACAATGAGCAGTACTTT
TRBJ1-2 | NA | TRBV2 | NA | CASRTGYTF | TGTGCCAGCAGGACAGGCTACACCTTC
TRBJ1-4 | NA | TRBV20-1 | NA | CSAWGEKLFF | TGCAGTGCCTGGGGTGAAAAACTGTTTTTT
TRBJ2-7 | NA | TRBV18 | TRBD2 | CASSQFRTSGNYEQYF | TGTGCCAGCTCACAGTTTAGGACTAGCGGAAACTACGAGCAGTACTTC
TRBJ1-2 | NA | TRBV29-1 | NA | CSVEGWGLRDGYTF | TGCAGCGTTGAGGGTTGGGGGCTTCGGGATGGCTACACCTTC
TRBJ1-1 | NA | TRBV25-1 | NA | CASSEYRAANTEAFF | TGTGCCAGCAGTGAATACAGGGCGGCGAACACTGAAGCTTTCTTT
TRBJ2-1 | few | TRBV7-2 | TRBD2 | CASSLGTSGAYEQFF | TGTGCCAGCAGCTTAGGAACTAGCGGGGCCTATGAGCAGTTCTTC
TRBJ2-1 | NA | TRBV29-1 | TRBD2 | CSVDTGGAGNEQFF | TGCAGCGTTGATACCGGGGGGGCAGGGAATGAGCAGTTCTTC
TRBJ2-1 | NA | TRBV5-1 | TRBD1 | CASRDRGGYNEQFF | TGCGCCAGCCGTGACAGGGGGGGTTACAATGAGCAGTTCTTC